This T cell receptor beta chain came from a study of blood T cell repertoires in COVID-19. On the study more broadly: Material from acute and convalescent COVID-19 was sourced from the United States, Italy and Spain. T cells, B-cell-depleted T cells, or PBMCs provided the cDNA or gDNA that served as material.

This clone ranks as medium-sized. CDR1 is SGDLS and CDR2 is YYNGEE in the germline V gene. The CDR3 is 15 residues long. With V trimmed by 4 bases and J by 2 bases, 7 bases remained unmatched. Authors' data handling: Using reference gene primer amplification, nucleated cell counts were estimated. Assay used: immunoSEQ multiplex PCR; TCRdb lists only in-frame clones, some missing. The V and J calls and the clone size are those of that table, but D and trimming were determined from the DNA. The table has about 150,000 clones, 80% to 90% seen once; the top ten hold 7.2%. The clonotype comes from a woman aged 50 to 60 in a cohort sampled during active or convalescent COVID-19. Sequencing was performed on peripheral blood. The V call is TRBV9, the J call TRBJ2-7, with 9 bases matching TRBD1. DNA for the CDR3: TGTGCCAGCAGCCCCCAGACAGGGGGACCCTACGAGCAGTACTTC. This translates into CASSPQTGGPYEQYF.